Each of the 29 T cell receptor beta chains below was sequenced from the same sample in a study of T cell responses to AZD1222 COVID-19 vaccine. TCRdb keeps only in-frame clones here, not all; method: immunoSEQ multiplex PCR. The sample lists more than 150,000 clones; about 92% were seen once. Sequencing used peripheral blood, obtained on day 0 of AZD1222 vaccination. The receptors shown here come from an adult in good health.

The chain has TRBV6-5 and TRBJ2-3, with 10 bases that match TRBD2. The CDR3 has 14 amino acids. The V segment lost 5 bases and the J segment 3 bases; nucleotides outside the gene matches: 2. Germline-derived CDR1 and CDR2 are MNHEY and SVGAGI. This CDR3 is CASSTSGDTDTQYF. DNA of the CDR3: TGTGCCAGCAGTACTAGCGGGGATACAGATACGCAGTATTTT.

The J gene is TRBJ2-6, the V gene TRBV28; D may match TRBD1 or TRBD2 (5 bases each). The CDR3 consists of 15 residues. V lost 5 bases, J lost 1 base, and 9 bases lay in between. Germline CDR1 and CDR2: MDHEN and SYDVKM. The CDR3 DNA reads as TGTGCCAGCAGTCCTTGGGGGTCTGGGGCCAACGTCCTGACTTTC. Translation: CASSPWGSGANVLTF.

The chain joins TRBV5-1 to TRBJ2-1; D possibly uses TRBD1 or TRBD2 (5 bases each). V was shortened by 0 bases and J by 6 bases, with 19 bases between the two germline ends. The CDR3 runs to 17 residues. The germline gives CDR1 SGHRS, CDR2 YFSETQ. DNA of the CDR3: TGCGCCAGCAGCTTGGTTTGGGGCGGGCATCCCTCCAATGAGCAGTTCTTC. Amino acids: CASSLVWGGHPSNEQFF.

V is TRBV6-5 and J is TRBJ1-1; D might be TRBD1 (5 bases). Trimming left V 0 bases short and J 10 bases short, with 12 bases between. The CDR3 loop spans 13 amino acids. Germline V gene data show CDR1 as MNHEY and CDR2 as SVGAGI. The CDR3 region is CASSYSTGYSAFF. The CDR3 DNA reads TGTGCCAGCAGTTACTCCACAGGCTACTCAGCTTTCTTT.

This chain links TRBV9 with TRBJ1-2; tentatively, D is TRBD1 (5 bases). CDR1 is SGDLS and CDR2 is YYNGEE in the germline V gene. This CDR3 spans 15 amino acids. Trimming removed 4 bases at V and 8 bases at J, with 21 bases between. The CDR3 here is CASSPSARQIWGYTF. The CDR3 nucleotides read TGTGCCAGCAGCCCTTCCGCCAGACAGATCTGGGGCTACACCTTC. Based on the CDR3 plus reference TRBV9 and TRBJ1-2, the full variable domain is DSGVTQTPKHLITATGQRVTLRCSPRSGDLSVYWYQQSLDQGLQFLIQYYNGEERAKGNILERFSAQQFPDLHSELNLSSLELGDSALYFCASSPSARQIWGYTFGSGTRLTVV.

Comment on this clone: The sample contains more than one DNA sequence encoding this CDR3. V and J are TRBV19 and TRBJ1-1, with D hard to call. This CDR3 region has 12 residues. CDR1 LNHDA and CDR2 SQIVND come from the germline V gene (reference sequence). Trimming took 5 bases from V and 1 from J, leaving 5 bases between them. The CDR3 DNA is TGTGCCAGTAGTCTGGGGAACACTGAAGCTTTCTTT. Protein product: CASSLGNTEAFF. Variable domain in full (rest from reference TRBV19 and TRBJ1-1): DGGITQSPKYLFRKEGQNVTLSCEQNLNHDAMYWYRQDPGQGLRLIYYSQIVNDFQKGDIAEGYSVSREKKESFPLTVTSAQKNPTAFYLCASSLGNTEAFFGQGTRLTVV.

This chain's CDR3 is CASSLASRNEKLFF. The CDR3 DNA reads as TGTGCCAGCAGCTTGGCCTCCCGGAATGAAAAACTGTTTTTT. This chain uses TRBV5-6 with TRBJ1-4; unclear D gene. CDR1 is SGHDT and CDR2 is YYEEEE in the germline V gene. This CDR3 contains 14 residues. V was cut by 0 bases and J by 5 bases, with 8 bases left in between.

This chain joins TRBV3-1 (or the pseudogene TRBV3-2) and TRBJ1-1, with D possibly being TRBD1 (5 bases). V shed 0 bases and J shed 1 base, with 12 bases lying between them. This CDR3 is built from 16 residues. The germline gives CDR1 LGHDT, CDR2 YNNKEL (reference sequence). In nucleotides, the CDR3 is TGTGCCAGCAGCCAAGATCGGGGCAGAAGGAACACTGAAGCTTTCTTT. Its translation: CASSQDRGRRNTEAFF.

The rearrangement uses TRBV29-1 and TRBJ1-6, with 8 bases identical to TRBD1. The CDR3 runs 14 residues. The ends lost 4 bases at V and 7 bases at J; junction bases unmatched: 6. Germline CDR1 and CDR2: SQVTM and ANQGSEA. CDR3: CSVGTGSGNSPLHF. DNA of the CDR3: TGCAGCGTTGGGACAGGGAGCGGAAATTCACCCCTCCACTTT.

This chain links TRBV29-1 with TRBJ2-2; D gene ambiguous. The germline V gene encodes CDR1 SQVTM and CDR2 ANQGSEA. Trimming removed 7 bases from V and 0 bases from J, with 15 bases in between. The CDR3 has 15 residues. CDR3: CSASRPWPNTGELFF. CDR3 DNA: TGCAGCGCCTCTCGTCCCTGGCCGAACACCGGGGAGCTGTTTTTT.

This sequence joins TRBV5-6 and TRBJ1-1; D is possibly TRBD1 (5 bases). Trimming took 2 bases from V and 7 from J, leaving 12 bases between them. This CDR3 comprises 13 residues. The V gene's germline CDR1 is SGHDT and CDR2 YYEEEE. CDR3 nucleotide sequence: TGTGCCAGCAGCTTCCGGACGGGGCTTGAAGCTTTCTTT. It yields the protein CASSFRTGLEAFF.

The genes are TRBV14 and TRBJ2-1; no definite D call. There are 11 residues in the CDR3. Between the trimmed V and J ends, which lost 2 bases and 7 bases, there was a span of 3 bases. Germline assignment: CDR1 SGHDN and CDR2 FVKESK. The CDR3 region has the DNA TGTGCCAGCAGCCAATGGAATGAGCAGTTCTTC. Translating gives CASSQWNEQFF.

The chain joins TRBV15 to TRBJ1-1; 9 nucleotides line up with TRBD1. This CDR3 has 14 amino acids. The ends lost 1 base at V and 9 bases at J; junction bases unmatched: 6. Germline V lookup: CDR1 LNHNV, CDR2 YYDKDF (reference sequence). The CDR3 DNA reads as TGTGCCACCAGCAGAGTGGACAGGGGCGGGAAAGCTTTCTTT. Protein product: CATSRVDRGGKAFF.

The chain joins TRBV14 to TRBJ1-6; tentative D call: TRBD1 (6 bases). This CDR3 has 14 amino acids. V lost 6 bases and J lost 7, with 13 bases in between. The germline gives CDR1 SGHDN, CDR2 FVKESK. This chain's CDR3 is CASSLGGDNSPLHF. DNA for the CDR3: TGTGCCAGCAGTTTGGGGGGCGACAATTCACCCCTCCACTTT.

This chain connects TRBV7-8 to TRBJ1-4; D is undetermined. The CDR3 totals 15 residues. V shed 5 bases and J shed 5 bases, with 15 bases lying between them. CDR1 is SGHVS and CDR2 is FQNEAQ in the germline V gene. CDR3 in DNA: TGTGCCAGCAGCCGAAGGAGCGGACGAAATGAAAAACTGTTTTTT. Translating it yields CASSRRSGRNEKLFF.

The chain joins TRBV21-1 to TRBJ1-5; whether TRBD1, the table's D call, matches the DNA was not checked. TRBV21-1 is a pseudogene segment. This CDR3 is 20 amino acids long. This CDR3 reads CASSDCAGTGALLGNQPQHF. CDR3 sequence (DNA): TGTGCCAGCAGCGACTGCGCCGGGACAGGGGCGCTTTTAGGCAATCAGCCCCAGCATTTT.

The chain combines TRBV7-6 with TRBJ2-5; the D gene is possibly TRBD1 (6 bases). The ends were cut back, 5 bases at V and 7 bases at J, with 14 bases in the middle. Looked up from germline, CDR1 is SGHVS and CDR2 is FNYEAQ. CDR3 length equals 13 residues. The CDR3 here is CASSQGPTGTQYF. CDR3 in DNA: TGTGCCAGCAGCCAGGGGCCTACGGGGACCCAGTACTTC. Using reference TRBV7-6 and TRBJ2-5 for the parts outside the CDR3, the full variable domain is GAGVSQSPRYKVTKRGQDVALRCDPISGHVSLYWYRQALGQGPEFLTYFNYEAQQDKSGLPNDRFSAERPEGSISTLTIQRTEQRDSAMYRCASSQGPTGTQYFGPGTRLLVL.

This rearrangement joins TRBV28 to TRBJ1-2; D is unclear. Germline CDR1 MDHEN, CDR2 SYDVKM. The CDR3 covers 13 residues. Trimming removed 5 bases at V and 4 bases at J, with 11 bases between. CDR3 DNA: TGTGCCAGCAGTCCGCGACATGGCTATGGCTACACCTTC. This sequence encodes CASSPRHGYGYTF.

The V call is TRBV19, the J call TRBJ2-1; TRBD1 or TRBD2 may be the D gene (6 bases each). V shed 4 bases and J shed 4 bases, with 17 bases lying between them. This CDR3 has 16 amino acids. Germline V CDR1 and CDR2: LNHDA, SQIVND (reference sequence). The CDR3 DNA reads TGTGCCAGTAGTAACCTACAGGGAGGAAGGTACAATGAGCAGTTCTTC. Amino acids: CASSNLQGGRYNEQFF.

This chain links TRBV5-5 with TRBJ1-1; TRBD1 agrees at 7 bases. The CDR3 is made up of 14 amino acids. V trimming: 4 bases; J trimming: 6 bases; junction bases outside the gene matches: 9. Per the germline V gene, CDR1 is SGHKS and CDR2 is YYEKEE (reference sequence). The CDR3 DNA sequence: TGTGCCAGCAGCCCCCAAACAGGGGTAGCTGAAGCTTTCTTT. Translation gives CASSPQTGVAEAFF.

The V gene is TRBV2, the J gene TRBJ1-1; D unclear. The CDR3 totals 10 residues. CDR1 SNHLY and CDR2 FYNNEI come from the germline V gene. The V gene lost 6 bases and the J gene lost 3 bases, with 2 bases spanning the gap. CDR3 coding DNA: TGTGCCAGCAGCTACACTGAAGCTTTCTTT. This sequence encodes CASSYTEAFF.

This clone has a handful of counts. V usage is TRBV6-1 and J usage is TRBJ2-6; no definite D call. This CDR3 comprises 14 residues. Trimming removed 3 bases at V and 2 bases at J, with 5 bases between. The germline V gene has CDR1 MNHNS and CDR2 SASEGT. The DNA for the CDR3 is TGTGCCAGCAGTGACACCGCTGGGGCCAACGTCCTGACTTTC. This codes for CASSDTAGANVLTF.

CDR3 region: CASSPYSTDDSYNEQFF. The CDR3 nucleotides are TGCGCCAGCAGCCCCTACTCGACCGACGATTCCTACAATGAGCAGTTCTTC. The V call is TRBV5-1, the J call TRBJ2-1; no clear D gene. CDR1 is SGHRS and CDR2 is YFSETQ in the germline V gene. V was pared by 4 bases and J by 1 base, with 18 bases between. The CDR3 is made up of 17 amino acids. The full variable domain, in which reference TRBV5-1 and TRBJ2-1 provide the parts outside the CDR3, is KAGVTQTPRYLIKTRGQQVTLSCSPISGHRSVSWYQQTPGQGLQFLFEYFSETQRNKGNFPGRFSGRQFSNSRSEMNVSTLELGDSALYLCASSPYSTDDSYNEQFFGPGTRLTVL.

The V call is TRBV20-1, the J call TRBJ1-1; unclear D gene. V was shortened by 3 bases and J by 3 bases, with 5 bases between the two germline ends. The germline CDR1 and CDR2 sequences are DFQATT and SNEGSKA (reference sequence). The CDR3 is 11 residues long. CDR3 region: CSARLDTEAFF. The DNA for the CDR3 is TGCAGTGCTAGGTTGGACACTGAAGCTTTCTTT.

The chain combines TRBV4-2 with TRBJ2-3, with D perhaps TRBD2 (5 bases). Germline CDR1 and CDR2: LGHNA and YNFKEQ. V lost 0 bases to trimming and J lost 2 bases, with 15 bases between them. This CDR3 comprises 17 residues. CDR3 region: CASSQEGVLVDTDTQYF. The CDR3 DNA sequence: TGTGCCAGCAGCCAAGAGGGTGTACTAGTCGACACAGATACGCAGTATTTT.

The chain couples TRBV15 to TRBJ2-1; D might be TRBD2 (7 bases). Germline loops: CDR1 LNHNV, CDR2 YYDKDF (reference sequence). The V end was cut by 6 bases, the J end by 4 bases, with 16 bases between. The CDR3 runs 15 residues. Written as DNA, the CDR3 is TGTGCCACCAGTGTTGAGGGGGGGCAATACAATGAGCAGTTCTTC. This codes for CATSVEGGQYNEQFF. Together with reference TRBV15 and TRBJ2-1, the CDR3 gives the full variable domain: DAMVIQNPRYQVTQFGKPVTLSCSQTLNHNVMYWYQQKSSQAPKLLFHYYDKDFNNEADTPDNFQSRRPNTSFCFLDIRSPGLGDTAMYLCATSVEGGQYNEQFFGPGTRLTVL.

The chain couples TRBV19 to TRBJ1-1; maybe TRBD1 (6 bases). V was shortened by 3 bases and J by 3 bases, with 17 bases between the two germline ends. The CDR3 is made up of 16 amino acids. CDR1 is LNHDA, CDR2 SQIVND, per germline (reference sequence). This CDR3 reads CASSIAGARVDTEAFF. CDR3 DNA sequence: TGTGCCAGTAGTATTGCGGGGGCGCGGGTGGACACTGAAGCTTTCTTT.

This rearrangement joins TRBV7-9 to TRBJ1-3; possibly TRBD1 for D (5 bases). V was shortened by 6 bases and J by 0 bases, with 15 bases between the two germline ends. CDR1 and CDR2 (germline): SEHNR, FQNEAQ (reference sequence). There are 16 residues in the CDR3. CDR3: CASSPHGGPSGNTIYF. CDR3 in DNA: TGTGCCAGCAGTCCCCACGGGGGACCCTCTGGAAACACCATATATTTT.

This rearrangement joins TRBV29-1 to TRBJ2-5; 10 nucleotides align to TRBD1. The germline gives CDR1 SQVTM, CDR2 ANQGSEA. The CDR3 has 14 amino acids. The V and J ends lost 4 bases and 4 bases, in that order; junction bases with no gene match: 6. The CDR3, as DNA: TGCAGCGTTGTAAGGACAGGGGGTCTAGAGACCCAGTACTTC. This sequence encodes CSVVRTGGLETQYF. Variable domain in full (rest from reference TRBV29-1 and TRBJ2-5): SAVISQKPSRDICQRGTSLTIQCQVDSQVTMMFWYRQQPGQSLTLIATANQGSEATYESGFVIDKFPISRPNLTFSTLTVSNMSPEDSSIYLCSVVRTGGLETQYFGPGTRLLVL.